A single sample is the source of the 27 T cell receptor beta chains below, sequenced in a study of blood T cell repertoires in COVID-19. Sequencing used immunoSEQ multiplex PCR; TCRdb keeps in-frame clones, though not all of them. Of about 220,000 clones detected, around 80% appear once; the ten largest clones hold around 7.7%. Sequenced sample: peripheral blood. These receptors came from a woman in her 70s with acute or convalescent COVID-19.

This chain joins TRBV7-3 and TRBJ2-4; 12 positions agree with TRBD1. Looked up from germline, CDR1 is SGHTA and CDR2 is FQGTGA. The CDR3 contains 14 residues. V dropped 4 bases and J dropped 7; count of bases not matched to a gene: 2. CDR3 coding DNA: TGTGCCAGCAGCTCAGGGACAGGGGGCAACATTCAGTACTTC. The encoded protein is CASSSGTGGNIQYF. Looking up the rest from reference TRBV7-3 and TRBJ2-4 gives the full variable domain: GAGVSQTPSNKVTEKGKYVELRCDPISGHTALYWYRQSLGQGPEFLIYFQGTGAADDSGLPNDRFFAVRPEGSVSTLKIQRTERGDSAVYLCASSSGTGGNIQYFGAGTRLSVL.

The rearrangement uses TRBV6-5 and TRBJ2-3; D perhaps matches TRBD2 (6 bases). Germline assignment: CDR1 MNHEY and CDR2 SVGAGI. V was cut by 6 bases and J by 5 bases, with 12 bases left in between. The CDR3 runs 13 residues. CDR3 bases: TGTGCCAGCAGCTCGGCCGGGGGAGATACGCAGTATTTT. It specifies CASSSAGGDTQYF.

The chain employs TRBV7-2 and TRBJ1-3, with D perhaps matching TRBD1 (6 bases). CDR3 length: 15 residues. The germline V gene has CDR1 SGHTA and CDR2 FQGNSA. V lost 6 bases and J lost 1, with 13 bases in between. DNA for the CDR3: TGTGCCAGCAGGACAGGTTTTTCATCTGGAAACACCATATATTTT. This encodes CASRTGFSSGNTIYF.

This rearrangement joins TRBV2 to TRBJ2-5, with D hard to call. Trimming pared 2 bases from V and 1 base from J, leaving 8 bases between. The germline V gene has CDR1 SNHLY and CDR2 FYNNEI. This CDR3 is built from 14 residues. The CDR3 here is CASSENRFQETQYF. CDR3 in DNA: TGTGCCAGCAGTGAAAACAGATTCCAAGAGACCCAGTACTTC.

The V gene is TRBV6-6, the J gene TRBJ2-1; 9 bases fit TRBD1. This CDR3 spans 14 amino acids. Losses at the gene ends were 6 bases for V and 7 bases for J; bases not matched to a gene: 7. Germline-derived CDR1 and CDR2 are MNHNY and SVGAGI (reference sequence). CDR3 loop: CASRTGTGWNEQFF. The CDR3 coding sequence is TGTGCCAGCAGAACCGGGACAGGGTGGAATGAGCAGTTCTTC.

This clone has a handful of counts. The chain is built from TRBV4-3 and TRBJ1-1, with D unclear. Between the trimmed V and J ends, which lost 0 bases and 0 bases, there was a span of 5 bases. The germline V gene has CDR1 LGHNA and CDR2 YSLEER. This CDR3 region has 14 residues. The CDR3 here is CASSQDGLNTEAFF. The CDR3 DNA is TGCGCCAGCAGCCAAGATGGGCTGAACACTGAAGCTTTCTTT.

V is TRBV30 and J is TRBJ1-2; TRBD1 matches 7 bases. This CDR3 comprises 16 residues. The V and J ends lost 2 bases and 5 bases, in that order; junction bases with no gene match: 14. Germline-derived CDR1 and CDR2 are GTSNPN and SVGIG (reference sequence). In nucleotides, the CDR3 is TGTGCCTGGAGTTCGGGAGGGGGCGTAATAACTTATGGCTACACCTTC. Translated, it gives CAWSSGGGVITYGYTF.

This clone was detected a few times. This CDR3 is CASREKGGQGRVGELFF. Here the CDR3 DNA reads TGTGCCAGCAGGGAAAAGGGGGGACAGGGAAGGGTCGGGGAGCTGTTTTTT. The chain links TRBV6-1 to TRBJ2-2; 9 positions agree with TRBD1. Unmatched junction bases numbered 15, after V lost 6 bases and J lost 7 bases. CDR3 length: 17 residues. The V gene's germline CDR1 is MNHNS and CDR2 SASEGT.

The rearrangement joins TRBV7-2 to TRBJ1-2, with a tentative D call TRBD1 (5 bases). The CDR3 has 16 residues. V gave up 1 base and J gave up 0 bases, with 12 bases separating them. The germline CDR1 and CDR2 sequences are SGHTA and FQGNSA. CDR3: CASSLDSGGPNYGYTF. The CDR3 DNA reads TGTGCCAGCAGCTTAGACTCGGGGGGACCTAACTATGGCTACACCTTC.

This clone was counted once. The chain has TRBV15 and TRBJ2-6; 9 nucleotides align to TRBD2. CDR3 length: 19 amino acids. J lost 5 bases, V lost 0 bases, and 11 bases had no gene match. Germline CDR1 LNHNV, CDR2 YYDKDF (reference sequence). The CDR3: CATSRDGGGASVRANVLTF. Written as DNA, the CDR3 is TGTGCCACCAGCAGAGACGGCGGGGGGGCCTCTGTTAGGGCCAACGTCCTGACTTTC. The full variable domain, in which reference TRBV15 and TRBJ2-6 provide the parts outside the CDR3, is DAMVIQNPRYQVTQFGKPVTLSCSQTLNHNVMYWYQQKSSQAPKLLFHYYDKDFNNEADTPDNFQSRRPNTSFCFLDIRSPGLGDTAMYLCATSRDGGGASVRANVLTFGAGSRLTVL.

The rearrangement links TRBV30 to TRBJ1-2; 9 nucleotides align to TRBD1. After removal of 2 bases from V and 7 bases from J, the junction contained 5 bases not matched to a gene. Germline V gene lookup returns CDR1 GTSNPN and CDR2 SVGIG (reference sequence). CDR3 length: 13 residues. In nucleotides, the CDR3 is TGTGCCTGGAGTACAGGGGGCTTGGTTGGCTACACCTTC. Its translation: CAWSTGGLVGYTF. The entire variable domain, with the rest obtained from reference TRBV30 and TRBJ1-2, is as follows: SQTIHQWPATLVQPVGSPLSLECTVEGTSNPNLYWYRQAAGRGLQLLFYSVGIGQISSEVPQNLSASRPQDRQFILSSKKLLLSDSGFYLCAWSTGGLVGYTFGSGTRLTVV.

The V call is TRBV7-8, the J call TRBJ1-6; the match to TRBD1 covers 10 bases. The CDR3 totals 15 residues. Germline trimming cut 4 bases from V and 7 bases from J; bases unmatched to any gene: 4. Germline-derived CDR1 and CDR2 are SGHVS and FQNEAQ. This chain's CDR3 is CASSSGQGRNSPLHF. As DNA, the CDR3 is TGTGCCAGCAGCTCGGGACAGGGGAGGAATTCACCCCTCCACTTT.

The rearrangement joins TRBV10-1 to TRBJ2-1; TRBD1 agrees at 8 bases. J was trimmed by 8 bases and V by 4 bases; bases with no gene match: 4. CDR3 length: 13 amino acids. Germline V gene data show CDR1 as WNHNN and CDR2 as SYGVQD (reference sequence). CDR3 loop: CASSGSGGYEQFF. CDR3 DNA sequence: TGCGCCAGCAGTGGTTCAGGGGGCTATGAGCAGTTCTTC.

The V and J genes are TRBV3-1 (or the pseudogene TRBV3-2) and TRBJ1-4, with D perhaps TRBD1 (5 bases). V dropped 4 bases and J dropped 7 bases, with 16 bases sitting between them. From germline, CDR1 is LGHDT and CDR2 YNNKEL (reference sequence). This CDR3 comprises 15 residues. CDR3 protein: CASSPPGRSGEKLFF. The CDR3 DNA reads TGTGCCAGCAGCCCTCCAGGGAGGAGTGGTGAAAAACTGTTTTTT.

V and J are TRBV6-6 and TRBJ1-2; D not resolved. Germline V CDR1 and CDR2: MNHNY, SVGAGI (reference sequence). V was pared by 2 bases and J by 3 bases, with 13 bases between. The CDR3 loop spans 15 amino acids. The CDR3 protein is CASSYGGQAHYGYTF. DNA for the CDR3: TGTGCCAGCAGTTACGGTGGGCAGGCGCACTATGGCTACACCTTC.

The V gene is TRBV5-6, the J gene TRBJ2-5; TRBD1 might be the D (6 bases). V was clipped by 4 bases and J by 5 bases, with 9 bases between them. CDR3 length: 12 amino acids. Germline V CDR1 and CDR2: SGHDT, YYEEEE. The CDR3: CASSRGTETQYF. CDR3 nucleotide sequence: TGTGCCAGCAGCAGGGGGACGGAGACCCAGTACTTC.

The J gene is TRBJ2-7, the V gene TRBV29-1; D call uncertain. The germline V gene has CDR1 SQVTM and CDR2 ANQGSEA. This CDR3 has 8 amino acids. Trimming took off 8 bases at V and 8 bases at J, with 7 bases between the two ends. The CDR3 bases are TGCAGCCCCGCTAAGCAGTACGTC. Translation gives CSPAKQYV.

The chain uses TRBV5-1 and TRBJ1-6; the match to TRBD1 covers 7 bases. Trimming at V came to 4 bases and at J to 8 bases, leaving 9 bases not matched to a gene. The CDR3 consists of 15 residues. Germline CDR1 is SGHRS and CDR2 is YFSETQ. In DNA, the CDR3 is TGCGCCAGCAGCGAATCGACAGGGAAGGATTCACCCCTCCACTTT. It yields the protein CASSESTGKDSPLHF.

This sequence joins TRBV4-1 and TRBJ1-6; the D is unclear. V shed 2 bases and J shed 8 bases, with 16 bases lying between them. The CDR3 totals 16 residues. In germline, CDR1 is MGHRA, CDR2 YSYEKL. The CDR3 bases are TGCGCCAGCAGCCAACTTCGTCCTTCGACATATTCACCCCTCCACTTT. It specifies CASSQLRPSTYSPLHF.

The J gene is TRBJ2-3, the V gene TRBV7-2; tentative D call: TRBD1 (6 bases). Trimming removed 5 bases from V and 4 bases from J, with 13 bases in between. The CDR3 totals 14 residues. Germline CDR1 is SGHTA and CDR2 is FQGNSA. The CDR3 nucleotides read TGTGCCAGCAGCACAAGACAGGCATCAGATACGCAGTATTTT. Translating gives CASSTRQASDTQYF. Using reference TRBV7-2 and TRBJ2-3 for the parts outside the CDR3, the full variable domain is GAGVSQSPSNKVTEKGKDVELRCDPISGHTALYWYRQSLGQGLEFLIYFQGNSAPDKSGLPSDRFSAERTGGSVSTLTIQRTQQEDSAVYLCASSTRQASDTQYFGPGTRLTVL.

The chain joins TRBV19 to TRBJ2-1; maybe TRBD1 (6 bases). The CDR3 spans 13 residues. From germline, CDR1 is LNHDA and CDR2 SQIVND (reference sequence). Trimming removed 7 bases from V and 8 bases from J, with 15 bases in between. The CDR3 reads CASTKDSGYEQFF. The DNA for the CDR3 is TGTGCCAGTACAAAGGACAGCGGATATGAGCAGTTCTTC.

This chain joins TRBV3-1 (or the pseudogene TRBV3-2) and TRBJ2-3, with 10 bases matching TRBD2. Germline V gene data show CDR1 as LGHDT and CDR2 as YNNKEL (reference sequence). V lost 1 base, J lost 2 bases, and 3 bases stayed unmatched. The CDR3 has 16 residues. CDR3 DNA sequence: TGTGCCAGCAGCCAAGGGACTAGCGGTTACACAGATACGCAGTATTTT. The encoded protein is CASSQGTSGYTDTQYF.

The chain combines TRBV5-5 with TRBJ2-7; no definite D call. Trimming removed 0 bases at V and 6 bases at J, with 10 bases between. From germline, CDR1 is SGHKS and CDR2 YYEKEE (reference sequence). CDR3 length: 13 amino acids. The CDR3 loop reads CASSLGVIGEQYF. The CDR3 nucleotides are TGTGCCAGCAGCTTGGGTGTAATCGGCGAGCAGTACTTC.

The chain joins TRBV7-3 to TRBJ2-5; 9 bases agree with TRBD1. The CDR3 has 16 amino acids. Looked up from germline, CDR1 is SGHTA and CDR2 is FQGTGA. V lost 4 bases and J lost 4; bases outside the gene matches: 10. The CDR3 DNA is TGTGCCAGCAGCTACAGCGGACAGGGGAGGGGAGAGACCCAGTACTTC. Residues: CASSYSGQGRGETQYF.

This clone was detected only once. One junction end does not reproduce the germline sequence, and a read error may be involved. The rearrangement joins TRBV4-1 to TRBJ2-3; 15 bases line up with TRBD2. The CDR3 consists of 16 residues. Germline lookup yields CDR1 MGHRA and CDR2 YSYEKL. CDR3 nucleotides: TGCGCCAGCAGCACTCGGACTAGCGGGGGGGGCCTCCCCGTGCATTTT. It is translated as CASSTRTSGGGLPVHF.

The chain combines TRBV5-5 with TRBJ1-6; TRBD1 matches at 7 bases. Germline CDR1 reads SGHKS; CDR2 reads YYEKEE (reference sequence). This CDR3 has 16 residues. The V and J ends lost 5 bases and 12 bases, in that order; junction bases with no gene match: 17. DNA for the CDR3: TGTGCCAGCAGTGGGACAGAGTTATTAGGGAGTTTACCCCTCCACTTT. This gives the protein CASSGTELLGSLPLHF.

The CDR3 loop is CASSLDTGREFF. CDR3 DNA sequence: TGTGCCAGCAGCTTAGACACGGGGAGGGAGTTCTTC. The J gene is TRBJ2-1, the V gene TRBV11-2; 7 nucleotides agree with TRBD2. V lost 0 bases and J lost 14; bases outside the gene matches: 4. CDR1 is SGHAT, CDR2 FQNNGV, per germline. The CDR3 contains 12 residues. Filled out from reference TRBV11-2 and TRBJ2-1, the complete variable domain reads EAGVAQSPRYKIIEKRQSVAFWCNPISGHATLYWYQQILGQGPKLLIQFQNNGVVDDSQLPKDRFSAERLKGVDSTLKIQPAKLEDSAVYLCASSLDTGREFFGPGTRLTVL.